These T cell receptor beta chains were read from a single sample in a study of graft-versus-host responses after intestinal transplantation. The antigens these receptors bind are not known. Generated by immunoSEQ multiplex PCR, the TCRdb table keeps only in-frame clones and is missing some. The sample includes about 93,000 clones, 82% of them seen just once. Sequencing was performed on unstimulated CD4+ T cells sorted from spleen or lymph node cells, taken before intestinal transplant. The receptors derive from a human donor who received an intestinal transplant. Both conserved end residues are part of each CDR3. Fields, in order: J gene, clone size, D gene, V gene, CDR3 protein, CDR3 DNA. The D gene is left open where the match is weak. A row's size may be missing; if present it is once, few, many or a size class.

>TRBJ1-2|.|TRBD1|TRBV29-1
CSVALTGGDYGYTF
TGCAGCGTTGCTCTTACAGGGGGCGACTATGGCTACACCTTC
>TRBJ1-5|.|TRBD1|TRBV6-5
CASSGVGTANQPQHF
TGTGCCAGCAGTGGGGTAGGGACAGCTAATCAGCCCCAGCATTTT
>TRBJ1-2|.|TRBD1|TRBV5-6
CASSSFTNRQGFYGYTF
TGTGCCAGCAGCTCCTTTACCAATCGACAGGGCTTCTATGGCTACACCTTC
>TRBJ2-7|.|TRBD2|TRBV7-8
CASSLQEALAGAVYEQYF
TGTGCCAGCAGCTTACAGGAGGCCCTAGCGGGAGCAGTCTACGAGCAGTACTTC
>TRBJ2-7|.|TRBD2|TRBV9
CASSVATGLVYEQYF
TGTGCCAGCAGCGTAGCTACGGGACTAGTATACGAGCAGTACTTC
>TRBJ1-2|.|.|TRBV5-4
CASSNTGLYDGYTF
TGTGCCAGCAGCAACACAGGCCTCTACGACGGCTACACCTTC
>TRBJ2-1|.|TRBD2|TRBV29-1
CSAEKGTGGRYNEQFF
TGCAGCGCCGAAAAGGGGACGGGGGGGAGATACAATGAGCAGTTCTTC
>TRBJ2-7|.|TRBD1|TRBV7-2
CASSLGRGQGHEQYF
TGTGCCAGCAGCTTAGGGAGGGGACAGGGTCACGAGCAGTACTTC
>TRBJ2-3|.|.|TRBV5-8
CASSGLVSTDTQYF
TGTGCCAGCAGCGGGCTGGTAAGCACAGATACGCAGTATTTT
>TRBJ2-7|.|TRBD2|TRBV5-1
CASSRFTSGGREQYF
TGCGCCAGCAGCCGCTTTACTAGCGGGGGGCGCGAGCAGTACTTC
>TRBJ1-4|once|.|TRBV4-1
CASSPAGIYEKLFF
TGCGCCAGCAGCCCTGCAGGGATTTATGAAAAACTGTTTTTT
>TRBJ2-7|.|TRBD2|TRBV30
CASSAGTSGGLAKYEQYF
TGTGCCTCCAGCGCCGGGACTAGCGGGGGGTTAGCAAAGTACGAGCAGTACTTC
>TRBJ2-7|.|TRBD2|TRBV5-4
CASSLEPGGEQYF
TGTGCCAGCAGCTTGGAACCGGGAGGCGAGCAGTACTTC
>TRBJ2-1|.|TRBD1|TRBV5-1
CASSSGTGRNEQFF
TGCGCCAGCAGCTCAGGGACAGGGCGGAATGAGCAGTTCTTC
>TRBJ1-4|.|.|TRBV5-1
CASSLNGLSNEKLFF
TGCGCCAGCAGCTTGAACGGTTTGTCTAATGAAAAACTGTTTTTT
>TRBJ1-3|.|.|TRBV5-4
CASSPQGTGNTIYF
TGTGCCAGCAGCCCTCAGGGGACTGGAAACACCATATATTTT
>TRBJ2-5|.|TRBD2|TRBV15
CATSRDRRGSRQETQYF
TGTGCCACCAGCAGAGATCGGCGGGGGTCGAGGCAAGAGACCCAGTACTTC
>TRBJ2-7|.|TRBD2|TRBV6-1
CASSEAAGGANSLYEQYF
TGTGCCAGCAGTGAAGCTGCGGGGGGGGCGAACAGTCTCTACGAGCAGTACTTC
>TRBJ1-3|.|.|TRBV29-1
CSVEDQATLSGNTIYF
TGCAGCGTTGAAGATCAAGCCACTCTCTCTGGAAACACCATATATTTT
>TRBJ2-5|once|TRBD2|TRBV5-6
CASSFRAGGSETQYF
TGTGCCAGCAGCTTTAGAGCGGGGGGGTCAGAGACCCAGTACTTC
>TRBJ2-1|.|TRBD2|TRBV19
CASSPTTSGRGNEQFF
TGTGCCAGTAGTCCGACGACTAGCGGGAGGGGCAATGAGCAGTTCTTC
>TRBJ2-7|.|.|TRBV2
CASSQGPGHLYEQYF
TGTGCCAGCAGCCAAGGGCCAGGACATCTCTACGAGCAGTACTTC
>TRBJ1-3|.|TRBD1|TRBV7-2
CASSFVGTDGNTIYF
TGTGCCAGCAGCTTCGTTGGGACAGACGGAAACACCATATATTTT
>TRBJ2-1|.|TRBD2|TRBV5-1
CASSLGSSGGDLEFF
TGCGCCAGCAGCTTGGGGTCTAGCGGGGGGGATTTGGAGTTCTTC
>TRBJ2-7|.|.|TRBV9
CASSVGRGLIYEQYF
TGTGCCAGCAGCGTAGGCAGGGGTTTAATCTACGAGCAGTACTTC
>TRBJ1-2|.|TRBD1|TRBV28
CASSLGTGSRYGYTF
TGTGCCAGCAGTTTGGGGACAGGGTCCCGATATGGCTACACCTTC
>TRBJ2-1|.|TRBD2|TRBV2
CASSDPFQAGASANEQFF
TGTGCCAGCAGCGACCCTTTCCAAGCGGGAGCGTCTGCGAATGAGCAGTTCTTC
>TRBJ2-5|.|TRBD2|TRBV29-1
CSALSGETQYF
TGCAGCGCTCTTAGCGGGGAGACCCAGTACTTC
>TRBJ1-5|.|.|TRBV23-1
CASSQPQGNQPQHF
TGCGCCAGCAGTCAGCCCCAGGGGAATCAGCCCCAGCATTTT
>TRBJ2-7|.|.|TRBV15
CATSRGGEPYEQYF
TGTGCCACCAGCAGAGGCGGCGAGCCCTACGAGCAGTACTTC
>TRBJ2-7|once|TRBD2|TRBV15
CATRLAGGPYEQYF
TGTGCCACCAGACTAGCGGGAGGCCCCTACGAGCAGTACTTC
>TRBJ1-3|.|.|TRBV2
CASSERGRSGNTIYF
TGTGCCAGCAGTGAACGGGGTAGATCTGGAAACACCATATATTTT
>TRBJ1-5|.|TRBD1|TRBV28
CASSVDRDQPQHF
TGTGCCAGCAGTGTAGACAGGGATCAGCCCCAGCATTTT
>TRBJ2-7|.|TRBD1|TRBV6-5
CASSYYGQGSSYEQYF
TGTGCCAGCAGTTACTACGGACAGGGGTCTTCCTACGAGCAGTACTTC
>TRBJ2-1|.|.|TRBV19
CATSPQGLGAEQFF
TGTGCCACTTCGCCCCAGGGATTAGGTGCTGAGCAGTTCTTC
>TRBJ2-5|.|.|TRBV27
CASGLWGGAGKTQYF
TGTGCCAGTGGTTTATGGGGGGGGGCTGGGAAGACCCAGTACTTC
>TRBJ1-5|.|.|TRBV7-3
CASSLTGGLQPQHF
TGTGCCAGCAGCTTAACCGGGGGTCTTCAGCCCCAGCATTTT
>TRBJ1-4|.|.|TRBV2
CASSEALGDSEKLFF
TGTGCCAGCAGTGAAGCGCTAGGGGATTCCGAAAAACTGTTTTTT
>TRBJ2-7|.|.|TRBV5-1
CASSLVSQGNYEQYF
TGCGCCAGCAGCTTGGTATCGCAGGGGAACTACGAGCAGTACTTC
>TRBJ1-2|.|.|TRBV6-1
CASKKTQGLYGYTF
TGTGCCAGCAAGAAAACACAGGGCTTGTATGGCTACACCTTC
>TRBJ2-7|.|.|TRBV5-1
CASKVAGAYEQYF
TGCGCCAGCAAGGTGGCCGGAGCCTACGAGCAGTACTTC
>TRBJ1-3|.|.|TRBV18
CASSPRQGNTIYF
TGTGCCAGCTCACCGAGACAGGGAAACACCATATATTTT
>TRBJ2-3|once|TRBD1|TRBV28
CASRTLDRGDTDTQYF
TGTGCCAGCAGAACCCTGGACAGGGGGGACACAGATACGCAGTATTTT
>TRBJ1-2|once|.|TRBV28
CASTWTRWGREGYTF
TGTGCCAGCACCTGGACCCGTTGGGGTCGGGAGGGCTACACCTTC
>TRBJ2-1|.|TRBD1|TRBV7-9
CASSLAGQLYNEQFF
TGTGCCAGCAGCTTAGCGGGACAGCTTTACAATGAGCAGTTCTTC
>TRBJ2-2|.|.|TRBV7-8
CASSTLGGAGVDTGELFF
TGTGCCAGCAGCACACTCGGGGGAGCGGGTGTTGACACCGGGGAGCTGTTTTTT
>TRBJ2-5|.|TRBD2|TRBV18
CASSPAGGLGETQYF
TGTGCCAGCTCACCAGCGGGGGGCCTGGGGGAGACCCAGTACTTC
>TRBJ1-6|.|.|TRBV5-1
CASSSGSGNSPLHF
TGCGCCAGCAGCAGCGGGAGCGGTAATTCACCCCTCCACTTT
>TRBJ1-6|.|.|TRBV2
CASRGGRVAPLHF
TGTGCCAGCAGAGGGGGACGCGTGGCACCCCTCCACTTT
>TRBJ2-5|once|.|TRBV9
CASSVSFSVGQETQYF
TGTGCCAGCAGCGTCAGTTTTAGCGTGGGCCAAGAGACCCAGTACTTC
>TRBJ2-5|once|TRBD1|TRBV15
CATSRDGTGQETQYF
TGTGCCACCAGCAGAGATGGGACAGGCCAAGAGACCCAGTACTTC